Following are 18 T cell receptor beta chains from one sample sequenced in a study of T cell changes during pregnancy in multiple sclerosis. Method: immunoSEQ multiplex PCR; TCRdb's copy keeps in-frame clones and lacks some. The repertoire holds tens of thousands of clones, with roughly 92% as singletons. Sequenced here: peripheral blood, sampled after pregnancy. These receptors all come from a female donor with multiple sclerosis, enrolled in a pregnancy study.

This clone was seen a single time. This chain joins TRBV2 and TRBJ2-2, with 12 bases lining up with TRBD2. This CDR3 comprises 18 residues. Trimming cost V 1 base and J 3 bases; bases outside gene matches: 6. Germline CDR1 SNHLY, CDR2 FYNNEI. Written as DNA, the CDR3 is TGTGCCAGCAGTGAAGAGCTAGCGGGGGGGCTGGACACCGGGGAGCTGTTTTTT. It is translated as CASSEELAGGLDTGELFF.

The V gene is TRBV19, the J gene TRBJ2-2; D remains unclear. This CDR3 comprises 14 residues. Trimming stripped 5 bases from V and 1 base from J, with 8 bases between. Germline V lookup: CDR1 LNHDA, CDR2 SQIVND (reference sequence). CDR3 DNA sequence: TGTGCCAGTAGTCCCCGACTGAACACCGGGGAGCTGTTTTTT. Protein product: CASSPRLNTGELFF.

The gene calls are TRBV19 and TRBJ2-1, with D perhaps TRBD1 (6 bases). This CDR3 has 15 residues. The V and J ends lost 5 bases and 5 bases respectively, with 16 bases between them. Germline CDR1 and CDR2: LNHDA and SQIVND (reference sequence). CDR3 in amino acids: CASSDKGTKNNEQFF. The CDR3, as DNA: TGTGCCAGTAGTGATAAGGGGACAAAGAACAATGAGCAGTTCTTC.

The J gene is TRBJ2-7, the V gene TRBV19; 9 bases are shared with TRBD2. The V gene end was trimmed by 3 bases and the J gene end by 6 bases; junction bases not matched to a gene: 3. This CDR3 spans 13 amino acids. The germline CDR1 and CDR2 sequences are LNHDA and SQIVND (reference sequence). The CDR3 coding sequence is TGTGCCAGTAGTATGGGACTAGCTCCCGAGCAGTACTTC. This sequence encodes CASSMGLAPEQYF.

The V and J genes are TRBV10-3 and TRBJ2-1; the match to TRBD2 covers 8 bases. There are 18 residues in the CDR3. V shed 10 bases, J shed 8 bases, and the junction held 25 bases outside the gene matches. The V gene's germline CDR1 is ENHRY and CDR2 SYGVKD. CDR3 in DNA: TGTGCCAGCACGCGAGTGGCGGGGGGCCCCAAGCCTGGACATGAGCAGTTCTTC. This encodes CASTRVAGGPKPGHEQFF.

This clone has only a few counts. The genes are TRBV5-6 and TRBJ2-3; 9 nucleotides line up with TRBD1. After removal of 2 bases from V and 6 bases from J, the junction contained 7 bases not matched to a gene. Germline V gene sequence: CDR1 SGHDT, CDR2 YYEEEE. The CDR3 is 15 amino acids. The CDR3 protein is CASSFPGQGSDTQYF. CDR3 DNA sequence: TGTGCCAGCAGCTTCCCGGGACAGGGTAGTGATACGCAGTATTTT.

The chain has TRBV6-1 and TRBJ2-1, with a tentative D call TRBD2 (7 bases). Germline-derived CDR1 and CDR2 are MNHNS and SASEGT. The CDR3 has 15 amino acids. V dropped 1 base and J dropped 8 bases, with 15 bases sitting between them. CDR3 region: CASSEVKGGADEQFF. In DNA, the CDR3 is TGTGCCAGCAGTGAAGTCAAGGGGGGGGCCGATGAGCAGTTCTTC.

The chain recombines TRBV7-9 with TRBJ2-3, with TRBD2 matching 11 bases. Germline V gives CDR1 SEHNR, CDR2 FQNEAQ (reference sequence). This CDR3 contains 15 residues. V lost 4 bases, J lost 2 bases, and 2 bases stayed unmatched. CDR3 coding DNA: TGTGCCAGCAGCTGGGGACTAGCGGACACAGATACGCAGTATTTT. This gives the protein CASSWGLADTDTQYF.

The chain recombines TRBV21-1 with TRBJ2-6; no DNA check was done on the table's D call, TRBD1. TRBV21-1 is a pseudogene locus. The CDR3 covers 17 residues. CDR3 coding DNA: TGTGCCAGCAGCAAGGCAGGCAGATCCTCTGGGGCCAACGTCCTGACTTTC. This codes for CASSKAGRSSGANVLTF.

V gene TRBV6-5 combines with J gene TRBJ1-3, with unresolved D. Deletions cut 4 bases from V and 7 bases from J, with 11 bases between. This CDR3 contains 13 residues. Looked up from germline, CDR1 is MNHEY and CDR2 is SVGAGI. The CDR3 here is CASSSQLMNTIYF. CDR3 nucleotides: TGTGCCAGCAGTTCCCAGTTAATGAACACCATATATTTT.

This clone was detected once. This sequence joins TRBV6-5 and TRBJ1-5; 7 bases align to TRBD1. Germline lookup yields CDR1 MNHEY and CDR2 SVGAGI. The CDR3 sequence is 13 residues long. Trimming took 5 bases from V and 9 from J; bases not matched to a gene: 7. CDR3 in amino acids: CASSLQGSGPQHF. The CDR3 DNA is TGTGCCAGCAGTCTACAGGGGTCCGGGCCCCAGCATTTT.

The rearrangement uses TRBV4-1 and TRBJ1-6; D is unclear. Deletions cut 0 bases from V and 4 bases from J, with 7 bases between. The CDR3 loop spans 15 amino acids. Germline V gives CDR1 MGHRA, CDR2 YSYEKL. CDR3 sequence reads: CASSQEASYNSPLHF. CDR3 sequence (DNA): TGCGCCAGCAGCCAAGAAGCATCTTATAATTCACCCCTCCACTTT.

The CDR3, as DNA: TGCGCCAGCAGCCTATCACCAACCTACTACGAGCAGTACTTC. This codes for CASSLSPTYYEQYF. The chain recombines TRBV5-1 with TRBJ2-7, with D unresolved. Trimming left V 4 bases short and J 3 bases short, with 14 bases between. Germline CDR1 and CDR2: SGHRS and YFSETQ. This CDR3 has 14 amino acids.

V gene TRBV7-9 combines with J gene TRBJ1-1; 11 nucleotides line up with TRBD1. Germline-derived CDR1 and CDR2 are SEHNR and FQNEAQ (reference sequence). The CDR3 runs to 15 residues. V trimming: 4 bases; J trimming: 1 base; junction bases outside the gene matches: 2. The chain's CDR3 is CASSWTGGPNTEAFF. The CDR3 region has the DNA TGTGCCAGCAGCTGGACAGGGGGCCCGAACACTGAAGCTTTCTTT.

The V gene is TRBV4-3, the J gene TRBJ2-3; D not certain. Germline-derived CDR1 and CDR2 are LGHNA and YSLEER. This CDR3 contains 13 residues. Deletions cut 4 bases from V and 3 bases from J, with 8 bases between. The CDR3, as DNA: TGCGCCAGCAGCCCGGGTCAGACAGATACGCAGTATTTT. Its protein product is CASSPGQTDTQYF.

CDR3 DNA: TGCGCCAGCAGCTTCACGGGGAGCTCCTACAATGAGCAGTTCTTC. Amino acid sequence: CASSFTGSSYNEQFF. The chain combines TRBV5-1 with TRBJ2-1; the D gene is possibly TRBD2 (5 bases). V was cut by 2 bases and J by 0 bases, with 9 bases left in between. Per germline, CDR1 SGHRS and CDR2 YFSETQ. The CDR3 has 15 residues.

The rearrangement uses TRBV6-5 and TRBJ2-1; TRBD1 matches at 7 bases. Germline CDR1 and CDR2: MNHEY and SVGAGI. CDR3 length: 15 residues. Trimming took 5 bases from V and 0 from J; bases not matched to a gene: 4. The CDR3 spells CASSVDRSSYNEQFF. In nucleotides, the CDR3 is TGTGCCAGCAGTGTGGACAGGAGCTCCTACAATGAGCAGTTCTTC.

This chain joins TRBV30 and TRBJ1-5; weak D call: TRBD1 (5 bases). CDR3 length: 13 residues. The germline V gene has CDR1 GTSNPN and CDR2 SVGIG (reference sequence). Trimming removed 0 bases from V and 6 bases from J, with 9 bases in between. Here the CDR3 reads CAWSVGLGQPQHF. The CDR3 DNA is TGTGCCTGGAGTGTGGGGCTCGGTCAGCCCCAGCATTTT.